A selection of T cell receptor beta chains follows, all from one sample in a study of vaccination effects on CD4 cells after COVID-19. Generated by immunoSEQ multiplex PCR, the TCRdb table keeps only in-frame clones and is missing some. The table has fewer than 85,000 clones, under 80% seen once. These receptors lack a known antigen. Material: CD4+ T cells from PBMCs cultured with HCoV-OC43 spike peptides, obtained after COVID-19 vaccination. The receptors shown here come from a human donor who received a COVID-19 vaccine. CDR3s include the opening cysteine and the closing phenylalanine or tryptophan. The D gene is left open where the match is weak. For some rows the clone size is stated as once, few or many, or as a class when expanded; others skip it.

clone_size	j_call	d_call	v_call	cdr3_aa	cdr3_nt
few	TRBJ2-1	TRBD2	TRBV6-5	CASGGWRGAVYEQFF	TGTGCCAGCGGGGGCTGGCGGGGGGCCGTCTATGAGCAGTTCTTC
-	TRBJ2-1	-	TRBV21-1	CASSTPGQISYNEQFF	TGTGCCAGCAGCACGCCGGGACAGATCTCCTACAATGAGCAGTTCTTC
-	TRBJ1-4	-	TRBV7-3	CASSLGGQGSNEKLFF	TGTGCCAGCAGCCTCGGGGGTCAGGGTTCAAATGAAAAACTGTTTTTT
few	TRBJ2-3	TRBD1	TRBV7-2	CASSLAGGKDTQYF	TGTGCCAGCAGCTTGGCAGGGGGCAAGGATACGCAGTATTTT
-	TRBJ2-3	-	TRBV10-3	CAISEQASLTDTQYF	TGTGCCATCAGTGAGCAGGCTAGCCTCACAGATACGCAGTATTTT
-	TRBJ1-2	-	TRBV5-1	CASSLQDNPYGYTF	TGCGCCAGCAGCTTGCAGGACAATCCCTATGGCTACACCTTC
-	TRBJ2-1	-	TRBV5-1	CASSLRTNGEQFF	TGCGCCAGCAGCTTGAGGACCAACGGAGAGCAGTTCTTC
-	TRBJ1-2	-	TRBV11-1	CASSSADRNYGYTF	TGTGCCAGCAGCTCTGCGGACAGAAACTATGGCTACACCTTC
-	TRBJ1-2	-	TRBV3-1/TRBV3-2	CASSQDLGVSGYTF	TGTGCCAGCAGCCAAGATCTCGGGGTTAGTGGCTACACCTTC
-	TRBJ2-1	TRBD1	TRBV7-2	CASSLTGAPNSYYNEQFF	TGTGCCAGCAGCTTAACAGGGGCTCCTAATTCCTACTACAATGAGCAGTTCTTC
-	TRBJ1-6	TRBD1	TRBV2	CASSGKAGGVNRSPLHF	TGTGCCAGCAGTGGAAAAGCAGGGGGGGTCAATCGTTCACCCCTCCACTTT
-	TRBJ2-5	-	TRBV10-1	CASSEQAQETQYF	TGCGCCAGCAGTGAGCAGGCCCAAGAGACCCAGTACTTC
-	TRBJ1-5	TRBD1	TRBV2	CASSQSTGALGPQHF	TGTGCCAGCAGTCAATCCACAGGGGCCCTTGGGCCCCAGCATTTT
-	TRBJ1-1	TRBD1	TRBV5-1	CASSPGTGAPNTEAFF	TGCGCCAGCAGCCCGGGGACAGGGGCTCCTAACACTGAAGCTTTCTTT
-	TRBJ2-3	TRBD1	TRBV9	CASSVIQGLGDTQYF	TGTGCCAGCAGCGTGATACAGGGGTTAGGGGATACGCAGTATTTT